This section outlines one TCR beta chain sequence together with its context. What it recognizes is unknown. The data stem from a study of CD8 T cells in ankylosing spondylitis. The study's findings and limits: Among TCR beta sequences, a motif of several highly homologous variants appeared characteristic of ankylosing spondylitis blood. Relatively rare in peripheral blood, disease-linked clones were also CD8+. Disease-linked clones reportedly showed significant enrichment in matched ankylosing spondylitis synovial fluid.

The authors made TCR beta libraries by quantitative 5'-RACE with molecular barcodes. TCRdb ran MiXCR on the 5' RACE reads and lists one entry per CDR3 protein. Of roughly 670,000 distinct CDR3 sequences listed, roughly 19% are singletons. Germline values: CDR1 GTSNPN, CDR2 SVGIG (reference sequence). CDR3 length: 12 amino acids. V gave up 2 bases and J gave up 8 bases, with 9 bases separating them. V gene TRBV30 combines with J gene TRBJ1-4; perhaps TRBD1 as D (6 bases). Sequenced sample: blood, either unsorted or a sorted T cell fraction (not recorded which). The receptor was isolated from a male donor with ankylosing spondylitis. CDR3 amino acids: CAWSIRGEKLFF. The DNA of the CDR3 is TGTGCCTGGAGTATCAGGGGAGAAAAACTGTTTTTT.